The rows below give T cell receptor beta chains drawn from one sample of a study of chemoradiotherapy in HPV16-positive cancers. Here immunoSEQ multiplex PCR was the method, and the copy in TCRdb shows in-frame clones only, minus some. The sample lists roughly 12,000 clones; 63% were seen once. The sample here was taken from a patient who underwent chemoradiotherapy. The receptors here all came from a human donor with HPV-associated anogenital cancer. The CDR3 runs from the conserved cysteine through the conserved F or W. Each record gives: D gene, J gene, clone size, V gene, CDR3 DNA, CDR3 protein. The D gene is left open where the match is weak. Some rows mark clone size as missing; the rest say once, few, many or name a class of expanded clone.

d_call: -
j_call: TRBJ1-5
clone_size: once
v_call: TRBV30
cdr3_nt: TGTGCCTGGAGTAAAGGCTGGGGTGATCAGCCCCAGCATTTT
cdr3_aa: CAWSKGWGDQPQHF

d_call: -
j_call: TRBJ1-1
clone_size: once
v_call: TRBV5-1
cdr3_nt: TGCGCCAGCAGCTTATGGGAGGTAGGGAACACTGAAGCTTTCTTT
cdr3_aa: CASSLWEVGNTEAFF

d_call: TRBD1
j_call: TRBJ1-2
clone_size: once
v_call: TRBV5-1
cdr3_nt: TGCGCCAGCAGCTTGGGACAGGGGGGTGGCTACACCTTC
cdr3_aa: CASSLGQGGGYTF

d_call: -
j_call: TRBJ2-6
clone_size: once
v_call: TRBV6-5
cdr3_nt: TGTGCCAGCGCCCCCGAGGGCTCTGGGGCCAACGTCCTGACTTTC
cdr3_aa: CASAPEGSGANVLTF

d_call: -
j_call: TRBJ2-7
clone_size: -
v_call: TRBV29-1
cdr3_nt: TGCAGCGTTGTTTCCCCCGGCGGTTACGAGCAGTACTTC
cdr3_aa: CSVVSPGGYEQYF

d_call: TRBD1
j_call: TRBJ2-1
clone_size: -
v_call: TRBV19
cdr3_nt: TGTGCCAGTTGGGCCCGGGACAGGGGTTACAATGAGCAGTTCTTC
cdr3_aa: CASWARDRGYNEQFF

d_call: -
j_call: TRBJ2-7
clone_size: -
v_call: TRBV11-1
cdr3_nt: TGTGCCAGCAGCGACCGGGTCGCAGGAAGCCCCCACGAGCAGTACTTC
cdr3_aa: CASSDRVAGSPHEQYF

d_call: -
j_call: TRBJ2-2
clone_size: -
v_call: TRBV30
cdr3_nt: TGTGCCTGGAGCGCACCCTCCCGGGAGCTGTTTTTT
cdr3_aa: CAWSAPSRELFF

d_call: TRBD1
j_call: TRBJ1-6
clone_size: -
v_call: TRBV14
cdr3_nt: TGTGCCAGCAGCCAACAGGGGGTGAATCGGCATTCACCCCTCCACTTT
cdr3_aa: CASSQQGVNRHSPLHF

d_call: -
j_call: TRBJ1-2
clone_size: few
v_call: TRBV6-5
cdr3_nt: TGTGCCAGCAGTTACGATCCCCGGCTGGGCTGCACCTTC
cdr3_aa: CASSYDPRLGCTF